The text below deals with one T cell receptor beta chain. The antigen this receptor binds is unknown. The record has no base qualities; no much larger clone is one base away. The data belong to a study of radiotherapy plus CTLA-4 blockade in lung cancer listed by TCRdb under 2018. With regard to the full study: Among the enrolled patients, about 19% had an objective response, and roughly 30% reached disease control.

In this study, focal radiation therapy paired with CTLA-4 blockade (ipilimumab) was tested in patients who had chemo-refractory metastatic non-small-cell lung cancer. Library prep was done by the immunoSEQ multiplex PCR assay. TCRdb limited this immuneACCESS table to in-frame rearrangements with V and J called. A share of clones is missing; checked studies link under half to unresolved V genes, and the rest is unexplained. This sample gives around 91,000 clones in total; about 86% of them show up just once. 4% to 6% of the sample is in the top ten clones. Beyond this particular receptor, the publication reports: After treatment with radiotherapy and ipilimumab, TCR clones that came from tumors expanded in the peripheral blood. The strongest predictors of response were reported to be early dynamic shifts in blood T cell clones along with a rise in serum interferon-beta following radiation.

From the cysteine up to the phenylalanine, the CDR3 has a length of 15 residues. The CDR3 DNA has 45 bases and is translated from base 1. V is shortened by 8 bases, J by 4 bases, and the region joining them spans 18 bases. The germline V gene sets CDR1 to SNHLY and CDR2 to FYNNEI. The sample was peripheral blood, taken from a patient treated with radiotherapy plus ipilimumab. This chain joins TRBV2 to TRBJ2-1; the D gene is unclear. The clonotype comes from a human donor with non-small cell lung cancer that progressed on radiotherapy plus ipilimumab. The CDR3 reads CASRFSPRTYNEQFF. The bases are TGTGCCAGCCGCTTTTCTCCCAGGACGTACAATGAGCAGTTCTTC.